This T cell receptor beta chain comes out of a study of glioma-infiltrating T cells after dendritic cell vaccination. Time point of the sample: after dendritic cell vaccination, including at tumor progression/relapse. The method was immunoSEQ multiplex PCR; TCRdb's version includes in-frame clones alone and lacks a portion of them. The sample gives some 46,000 clones, 75% to 90% of which show up once; 5% to 6% is in the top ten. The ends were cut back, 5 bases at V and 4 bases at J, with 13 bases in the middle. The V gene's germline CDR1 is SGHRS and CDR2 YFSETQ. The CDR3 covers 14 residues. Here the sequenced sample was blood, taken after dendritic cell vaccination. The chain has TRBV5-1 and TRBJ1-5; TRBD1 is a possible D gene (5 bases). This receptor was identified in a human donor with glioblastoma. CDR3 residues: CASSPDSQNQPQHF. The DNA of the CDR3 is TGCGCCAGCAGTCCCGACAGCCAAAATCAGCCCCAGCATTTT.